The entry that follows covers one T cell receptor beta chain sequence. This clonotype was counted only a few times. No cognate antigen has been identified for it. Per-nucleotide qualities are absent, and no much larger clonotype sits a single base away. Patients with hyperthyroidism were aged 18 to 65 years, had been newly diagnosed, and had a disease duration of less than 2 months. Anyone with other autoimmune diseases, uncontrolled infections, pregnancy or lactation was excluded from the study. Diagnosis relied on clinical symptoms, serum thyroxine, TRAb, thyroid ultrasound and orbital computed tomography. Total RNA was extracted with Trizol reagent and quality-checked on an Agilent 2100 Bioanalyzer. This record comes from a study of Graves' ophthalmopathy and Graves' hyperthyroidism (dated by TCRdb to between 2018 and 2020). About the investigation overall: Stable hyperthyroidism was defined as no progression to ophthalmopathy within 18 months of follow-up. TCR beta repertoire signatures were used to distinguish Graves' ophthalmopathy from Graves' hyperthyroidism and to predict progression to ophthalmopathy. In total, 135 blood samples were TCR-sequenced: 43 ophthalmopathy, some 75 hyperthyroidism and some 17 hyperthyroidism-to-ophthalmopathy patients. To explore V-J signatures distinguishing ophthalmopathy from hyperthyroidism, a discovery set of more than 95 patients (43 ophthalmopathy, roughly 55 stable hyperthyroidism) was enrolled. An independent validation cohort comprised some 18 hyperthyroidism patients and 17 patients who later progressed from hyperthyroidism to ophthalmopathy. In more than five hyperthyroidism patients, the T-cell repertoires found in thyroid tissue were compared with those found in blood. Following sampling, methimazole starting at 30 mg daily was administered to hyperthyroidism patients, and high-dose intravenous methylprednisolone was administered to ophthalmopathy patients. On the study overall, not on this receptor specifically: Most of the expanded thyroid clonotypes with a frequency above 0.001 were also detected in blood, and it was suggested that the thyroid immune response may be reflected by blood repertoires. No statistical method was used to predetermine the sample size, and group allocation was not hidden from the investigators. In validation, the model predicted ophthalmopathy progression with 55% to 71% sensitivity and about 77% specificity; about a dozen predicted patients were CT-confirmed with GO in a median of roughly 6.8 months. Ophthalmopathy was separated from stable hyperthyroidism by the 13-signature model with about 89% sensitivity and about 83% specificity in cross-validation and with 80%/75% in the test set.

For repertoire sequencing, TCR beta CDR3 regions were amplified from RNA transcripts. The first round of RT-PCR was done with HTBI primers and the Qiagen OneStep RT-PCR kit, and was followed by a second round of multiplex PCR, then size selection and purification. Libraries were sequenced on an Illumina HiSeq2000 using paired-end 100 bp reads. Per the original workflow: SOAPnuke was used for read processing, and reads with adapters, uncalled bases, a mean Phred below 15, or no exact constant-primer or identifier match were discarded. COPE v1.2.5 was used to merge high-quality paired reads. Unique nucleotide sequences were defined as clonotypes and aligned to IMGT TRB V, D and J references using MiTCR v1.1. Only V-J combinations with frequency above 0.0001 were analysed, covering over 98% of repertoires. A TCR clonal expansion and chaos score per V-J combination was defined as the ratio of F50 clonal expansion to chaos observed in the TCRdist matrix. Welch's t-statistics and random forest were used to reduce features to about a dozen V-J combinations, which were fed into a naive Bayes classifier. The Morisita-Horn index was used to measure how similar the thyroid and blood repertoires were. The public reads were reprocessed in TCRdb via fastp at Q25 and MiXCR, keeping in-frame beta chains. CDR3 protein duplicates are merged, each entry listing the most common genes and DNA. The V and J calls were not made by the authors but by TCRdb's processing. The sample profile shows around 590,000 distinct CDR3 sequences; just under 40% of them were found once. The biggest ten clones account for about 4.6% of the sample.

The germline V and J ends show losses of 3 bases and 7 bases respectively, and no gene match explains 19 bases of the junction. The CDR3 numbers 18 residues from cysteine through phenylalanine. The CDR3 DNA has 54 bases and is translated from base 1. The CDR1 and CDR2 encoded by the germline V gene (reference sequence) are MNHEY and SMNVEV. The origin of this receptor is an adult man with Graves' hyperthyroidism. Sequencing used peripheral blood or thyroid tissue (not recorded which). Recombination joined TRBV27 with TRBJ1-1; TRBD1 matches 8 bases in the middle. CDR3 region: CASSFGWIDRGRSGEAFF. Read as DNA, the sequence is TGTGCCAGCAGTTTCGGATGGATAGACAGGGGAAGGTCCGGTGAAGCTTTCTTT.